This T cell receptor beta chain stems from a study of CD8 T cells in Susac syndrome. The length of the CDR3 is 15 residues. CDR1 SGHAT and CDR2 FQNNGV come from the germline V gene. V lost 1 base and J 5 bases, leaving 14 bases between the germline ends. Random hexamers were used to reverse transcribe the RNA input (about 0.5 to 1 ug). TCRdb recomputed calls from the immunoSEQ multiplex PCR reads with MiXCR, one row per CDR3 protein. Of about 140,000 distinct CDR3 sequences in the sample, around 94% were seen once. This chain uses TRBV11-2 with TRBJ1-1, with D unclear. This clonotype originated in a human donor in good health. The sequencing sample was made of CD8+ T cells from PBMCs. CDR3 nucleotide sequence: TGTGCCAGCAGCTTAGCTCCCGGTATCCCAACTGAAGCTTTCTTT. Translation gives CASSLAPGIPTEAFF. Using reference TRBV11-2 and TRBJ1-1 for the parts outside the CDR3, the full variable domain is EAGVAQSPRYKIIEKRQSVAFWCNPISGHATLYWYQQILGQGPKLLIQFQNNGVVDDSQLPKDRFSAERLKGVDSTLKIQPAKLEDSAVYLCASSLAPGIPTEAFFGQGTRLTVV.